This T cell receptor beta chain derives from a study of cytomegalovirus exposure and HLA in healthy donors. Whole-study results and caveats: Equally common other TCR beta chains were less clonally expanded than HLA-associated ones, a later analysis found. When analyzed later, a missense DCLRE1C variant was found to be linked to TCR beta V- and J-gene trimming.

In germline, CDR1 is LNHNV, CDR2 YYDKDF (reference sequence). CDR3 length equals 17 residues. V was shortened by 1 base and J by 4 bases, with 18 bases between the two germline ends. On this clone itself: The antigen remains unidentified.

60 Vbeta and 13 Jbeta primers were used in PCR. Here immunoSEQ multiplex PCR was the method, and the copy in TCRdb shows in-frame clones only, minus some. Of fewer than 200,000 clones detected, around 75% appear once; the ten largest clones hold 2.5%. Sequencing input: PBMCs. This sequence joins TRBV15 and TRBJ2-3; weak D call: TRBD2 (7 bases). The sequence was obtained from a female donor in good health and CMV-seronegative. The CDR3 nucleotides read TGTGCCACCAGCAGAGTCGGGCGGGGGCCCCGCGCAGATACGCAGTATTTT. This encodes CATSRVGRGPRADTQYF.